One and the same sample provided the 32 T cell receptor beta chains below, sequenced in a study of CD8+CD57+ T cells in acquired aplastic anemia. It was genomic DNA that served as the template for profiling TCR beta VDJ and CDR3. TCRdb redid the calling of the reads with MiXCR, one entry per CDR3 protein. The sample yields just over 400,000 distinct CDR3 sequences, 65% to 80% seen once. Material for sequencing was sorted CD4+, CD8+, or CD8+CD57+ T cells (not recorded which) from PBMCs. These receptor sequences come from a human donor in good health, serving as a control.

The genes are TRBV24-1 and TRBJ2-3; D perhaps matches TRBD2 (5 bases). The CDR3 extends over 12 amino acids. CDR1 KGHDR and CDR2 SFDVKD come from the germline V gene. V lost 6 bases to trimming and J lost 10 bases, with 13 bases between them. The CDR3 region has the DNA TGTGCCACCAGTAAGGAGGTAGGGCCGCAGTATTTT. Its protein product is CATSKEVGPQYF.

This chain connects TRBV5-1 to TRBJ2-7, with D possibly matching TRBD2 (6 bases). Per germline, CDR1 SGHRS and CDR2 YFSETQ. The CDR3 contains 13 residues. The ends were cut back, 7 bases at V and 9 bases at J, with 20 bases in the middle. This chain's CDR3 is CASCRGISSTQYF. DNA of the CDR3: TGCGCCAGCTGCCGGGGGATTTCCAGCACGCAGTACTTC.

A note on this clonotype: A much larger clone lies a single base off, so this may be a read error. V and J are TRBV15 and TRBJ1-1, with a weak D call TRBD1 (5 bases). The CDR3 length is 16 residues. Germline values: CDR1 LNHNV, CDR2 YYDKDF (reference sequence). This CDR3 is CASSWWARDMNTEAFF. Written as DNA, the CDR3 is TGTGCCAGCAGCTGGTGGGCCAGGGATATGAACACTGAAGCTTTCTTT.

In this sample, this clonotype turned up many times. This chain links TRBV10-3 with TRBJ1-2; D call uncertain. The ends were cut back, 5 bases at V and 6 bases at J, with 13 bases in the middle. The V gene's germline CDR1 is ENHRY and CDR2 SYGVKD. This CDR3 has 13 residues. The CDR3 loop reads CAISSETLHGYTF. The CDR3 DNA is TGTGCCATCAGTAGCGAGACTCTTCATGGCTACACCTTC.

Of note for this clonotype: A much larger clone is a single base away; this may be a read error. The genes are TRBV5-1 and TRBJ1-1, with TRBD1 matching 7 bases. This CDR3 is built from 19 residues. The germline V gene encodes CDR1 SGHRS and CDR2 YFSETQ. CDR3 DNA: TGCGCCGGCAGCCCGATTACCAGAACGGGCAGGGGGATGAACACTGAAGCTTTCTTT. Amino acid sequence: CAGSPITRTGRGMNTEAFF.

With respect to this clonotype: One end of the junction does not line up with germline, which may come from a read error. The chain joins TRBV20-1 to TRBJ2-1, with 15 bases fitting TRBD2. Germline loops: CDR1 DFQATT, CDR2 SNEGSKA (reference sequence). This CDR3 spans 16 amino acids. The CDR3, as DNA: TGCGGTGCGGGACTAGCGGGGGGCCGGTACTACAATGAGCAGTTCTTC. Its translation is CGAGLAGGRYYNEQFF.

This chain uses TRBV24-1 with TRBJ2-7; 9 positions agree with TRBD1. The CDR3 consists of 15 residues. Germline trimming cut 4 bases from V and 7 bases from J; bases unmatched to any gene: 10. In germline, CDR1 is KGHDR, CDR2 SFDVKD. The chain's CDR3 is CATSDPWTGAEEQYF. The CDR3 DNA follows: TGTGCCACCAGTGACCCATGGACAGGGGCCGAAGAGCAGTACTTC.

The V gene is TRBV12-3 or TRBV12-4, the J gene TRBJ2-1; D gene unclear. This CDR3 region has 13 residues. V was pared by 6 bases and J by 5 bases, with 11 bases between. DNA of the CDR3: TGTGCCAGCAGCGATTTGACTGACAATGAGCAGTTCTTC. Translating it yields CASSDLTDNEQFF.

The table lists this clonotype with many counts. CDR3 sequence reads: CASSEDRDSPLHF. The CDR3 nucleotides read TGTGCCAGCAGTGAGGACAGGGATTCACCCCTCCACTTT. This rearrangement joins TRBV25-1 to TRBJ1-6; 8 bases match TRBD1. The CDR3 spans 13 residues. V lost 3 bases to trimming and J lost 8 bases; unmatched junction nucleotides: 0. Germline V gene sequence: CDR1 MGHDK, CDR2 SYGVNS. The full variable domain, rest sourced from reference TRBV25-1 and TRBJ1-6, is EADIYQTPRYLVIGTGKKITLECSQTMGHDKMYWYQQDPGMELHLIHYSYGVNSTEKGDLSSESTVSRIRTEHFPLTLESARPSHTSQYLCASSEDRDSPLHFGNGTRLTVT.

This clonotype was counted ten times or more. The chain recombines TRBV5-1 with TRBJ2-5, with no clear D. V was trimmed by 2 bases and J by 1 base, leaving 9 bases between them. Germline assignment: CDR1 SGHRS and CDR2 YFSETQ. The CDR3 covers 14 residues. The CDR3 nucleotides are TGCGCCAGCAGCTTCCAGGTCAGCCAAGAGACCCAGTACTTC. It codes for CASSFQVSQETQYF.

In this sample, this clonotype turned up many times. The CDR3 region has the DNA TGTGCCAGCAGTTGGGCCTATAGCAATCAGCCCCAGCATTTT. This encodes CASSWAYSNQPQHF. This chain uses TRBV12-3 or TRBV12-4 with TRBJ1-5; D is unclear. CDR3 length: 14 amino acids. V was clipped by 4 bases and J by 0 bases, with 7 bases between them.

This clonotype has a single count. The chain recombines TRBV7-9 with TRBJ1-1; no definite D call. Trimming pared 1 base from V and 6 bases from J, leaving 15 bases between. The CDR3 covers 15 residues. Germline values: CDR1 SEHNR, CDR2 FQNEAQ (reference sequence). CDR3 region: CASSLEPHGVAEAFF. CDR3 DNA sequence: TGTGCCAGCAGCTTAGAGCCTCACGGGGTTGCTGAAGCTTTCTTT. The complete variable domain, with remaining parts taken from reference TRBV7-9 and TRBJ1-1, reads DTGVSQNPRHKITKRGQNVTFRCDPISEHNRLYWYRQTLGQGPEFLTYFQNEAQLEKSRLLSDRFSAERPKGSFSTLEIQRTEQGDSAMYLCASSLEPHGVAEAFFGQGTRLTVV.

Regarding this clonotype: Since no conserved phenylalanine or tryptophan closes the CDR3, a read error is the likely cause. The limits of the CDR3 on the DNA are not certain, so only TCRdb's listed CDR3 is given. V gene TRBV9 combines with J gene TRBJ1-5; the table gives TRBD1 as D, unverified against the DNA. CDR1 SGDLS and CDR2 YYNGEE come from the germline V gene. Including both end residues, the CDR3 is 13 amino acids long. CDR3 protein: CASSGTLGFPETL.

The rearrangement links TRBV6-6 to TRBJ1-5, with D possibly being TRBD1 (5 bases). The CDR3 runs 13 residues. Trimming pared 8 bases from V and 5 bases from J, leaving 13 bases between. Germline V CDR1 and CDR2: MNHNY, SVGAGI (reference sequence). CDR3 in DNA: TGTGCCAGCTCGGGGGGGGGGGATCAGCCCCAGCATTTT. Translated, it gives CASSGGGDQPQHF.

This chain uses TRBV10-3 with TRBJ1-1; D gene ambiguous. Germline CDR1 is ENHRY and CDR2 is SYGVKD. Deletions cut 0 bases from V and 0 bases from J, with 5 bases between. The CDR3 has 14 residues. CDR3 coding DNA: TGTGCCATCAGTGAGTCGGCAGTGAACACTGAAGCTTTCTTT. Protein sequence: CAISESAVNTEAFF.

This clonotype was observed once. This rearrangement joins TRBV7-3 to TRBJ2-5; the D gene is possibly TRBD2 (6 bases). The CDR3 runs to 15 residues. V was trimmed by 2 bases and J by 14 bases, leaving 24 bases between them. CDR1 and CDR2 (germline): SGHTA, FQGTGA. The CDR3 protein is CASSLGTGLQETFYF. The CDR3 DNA follows: TGTGCCAGCAGCTTAGGGACTGGTCTTCAAGAGACCTTTTACTTC.

The chain links TRBV15 to TRBJ2-2; perhaps TRBD2 as D (5 bases). Judging by the DNA end, TRBJ2-3 fits better; the J call may be wrong. The CDR3 is made up of 15 amino acids. CDR1 and CDR2 from the germline V gene are LNHNV and YYDKDF (reference sequence). The CDR3 DNA sequence: TGTGCCACCAGCAAAGTGCAGCTAGCTATTGAGACGCAGTATTTT. Amino acid sequence: CATSKVQLAIETQYF.

This clonotype showed up many times. The chain employs TRBV2 and TRBJ2-2; 9 positions agree with TRBD1. V lost 4 bases to trimming and J lost 4 bases; unmatched junction nucleotides: 7. The germline V gene has CDR1 SNHLY and CDR2 FYNNEI. The length of the CDR3 is 16 residues. CDR3 coding DNA: TGTGCCAGCAGTGCCCCCGGGACAGGGACCACCGGGGAGCTGTTTTTT. This encodes CASSAPGTGTTGELFF. The full variable domain, with the rest looked up from reference TRBV2 and TRBJ2-2, is EPEVTQTPSHQVTQMGQEVILRCVPISNHLYFYWYRQILGQKVEFLVSFYNNEISEKSEIFDDQFSVERPDGSNFTLKIRSTKLEDSAMYFCASSAPGTGTTGELFFGEGSRLTVL.

This chain connects TRBV5-1 to TRBJ2-3, with TRBD1 matching over 7 bases. The CDR3 sequence is 16 residues long. Losses at the gene ends were 2 bases for V and 3 bases for J; bases not matched to a gene: 9. From germline, CDR1 is SGHRS and CDR2 YFSETQ. This chain's CDR3 is CASSFAGTDLTDTQYF. CDR3 nucleotide sequence: TGCGCCAGCAGCTTCGCCGGGACAGATCTGACAGATACGCAGTATTTT.

For this clonotype: This CDR3 is missing its conserved last phenylalanine or tryptophan, likely due to a read error. The chain joins TRBV5-1 to TRBJ2-7; D call uncertain. Germline V gives CDR1 SGHRS, CDR2 YFSETQ. The CDR3 loop spans 14 amino acids. The CDR3 nucleotides are TGCGCCAGCAGCTTGAGGACCCTCTCCTATGAGCAGTACTCC. It encodes CASSLRTLSYEQYS.

This clonotype was seen at least ten times. The genes are TRBV4-2 and TRBJ1-2; the D is unclear. The CDR3 sequence is 15 residues long. Germline CDR1 LGHNA, CDR2 YNFKEQ. V lost 4 bases, J lost 3 bases, and 15 bases lay in between. As DNA, the CDR3 is TGTGCCAGCAGCCCAAATCCGAACGAACACTATGGCTACACCTTC. It encodes CASSPNPNEHYGYTF.

Points on this clonotype: As the CDR3 is not closed by the conserved phenylalanine or tryptophan, this likely results from a read error. No DNA is shown, since the ends of the CDR3 on it are uncertain; the CDR3 is the one TCRdb lists. This chain joins TRBV19 and TRBJ1-4; whether TRBD1, the table's D call, matches the DNA was not checked. From its first to its last residue, the CDR3 has 16 amino acids. Germline assignment: CDR1 LNHDA and CDR2 SQIVND (reference sequence). The CDR3 spells CASSAYRAQETQYFGL.

As concerns this clonotype: The junction departs from the called germline gene at one end, perhaps through a read error. The chain employs TRBV7-2 and TRBJ2-7, with D unresolved. Germline assignment: CDR1 SGHTA and CDR2 FQGNSA. The CDR3 has 14 amino acids. CDR3 nucleotides: TGTGCCAGCAGCTACCCCATCAATTCACCCCAGCACTACTTC. Protein sequence: CASSYPINSPQHYF.

Details on this clonotype: The junction shows a germline mismatch at one end, possibly a read error. The J gene is TRBJ2-7, the V gene TRBV19; the match to TRBD2 covers 8 bases. Germline V gene lookup returns CDR1 LNHDA and CDR2 SQIVND (reference sequence). CDR3 length: 15 amino acids. The CDR3, as DNA: TGTGCCAGTAGTACCCTCGGGGGGGGGGATTCACCCCTCTACTTT. The encoded protein is CASSTLGGGDSPLYF.

CDR3 residues: CASRGGLTSNTGELFF. The CDR3 nucleotides read TGTGCCAGCAGGGGGGGGCTGACATCGAACACCGGGGAGCTGTTTTTT. The V and J genes are TRBV15 and TRBJ2-2; D possibly uses TRBD1 or TRBD2 (7 bases each). V dropped 10 bases and J dropped 0 bases, with 18 bases sitting between them. This CDR3 is 16 amino acids long. Per the germline V gene, CDR1 is LNHNV and CDR2 is YYDKDF (reference sequence).

The CDR3 DNA sequence: TGCAGTGCCGGGAGGCTTTGGGACACTGAAGCTTTCTTT. It specifies CSAGRLWDTEAFF. This chain links TRBV20-1 with TRBJ1-1; D call uncertain. The length of the CDR3 is 13 residues. CDR1 and CDR2 (germline): DFQATT, SNEGSKA (reference sequence). The V end was cut by 6 bases, the J end by 3 bases, with 14 bases between.

The chain links TRBV10-3 to TRBJ1-3; 8 bases match TRBD1. The CDR3 is 15 residues long. The trim removed 10 bases at V and 6 bases at J, leaving 14 bases unmatched. Germline V CDR1 and CDR2: ENHRY, SYGVKD. In DNA form, the CDR3 reads TGTGCCAGCAGCCAACTCAGGGGGCCGGAAAACACCATATATTTT. Encoded protein: CASSQLRGPENTIYF.

The genes are TRBV20-1 and TRBJ2-3; D possibly matches TRBD1 or TRBD2 (5 bases each). The germline CDR1 and CDR2 sequences are DFQATT and SNEGSKA (reference sequence). This CDR3 has 13 amino acids. V lost 3 bases to trimming and J lost 10 bases, with 17 bases between them. CDR3 in amino acids: CSASRDGGEAQYF. The CDR3 coding sequence is TGCAGTGCTAGTCGGGACGGAGGAGAGGCGCAGTATTTT.

This chain joins TRBV20-1 and TRBJ2-1; 8 positions agree with TRBD2. CDR3 length: 12 amino acids. The germline CDR1 and CDR2 sequences are DFQATT and SNEGSKA (reference sequence). After removal of 1 base from V and 14 bases from J, the junction contained 7 bases not matched to a gene. The CDR3 reads CSARGAGGGKFF. The CDR3 nucleotides read TGCAGTGCTAGAGGGGCGGGAGGAGGTAAGTTCTTC.

This clonotype occurred many times. The CDR3 reads CASRGQVLAKNIQYF. In DNA, the CDR3 is TGTGCCAGCAGAGGACAGGTCCTAGCCAAAAACATTCAGTACTTC. The J gene is TRBJ2-4, the V gene TRBV25-1; 7 positions agree with TRBD1. V lost 6 bases and J lost 0; bases outside the gene matches: 5. The CDR3 is 15 residues long. Germline V gene lookup returns CDR1 MGHDK and CDR2 SYGVNS.

The rearrangement uses TRBV12-3 or TRBV12-4 and TRBJ1-2; 9 nucleotides agree with TRBD1. The J segment lost 5 bases and the V segment lost 5 bases, leaving 6 bases of the junction unmatched. The CDR3 loop spans 14 amino acids. This chain's CDR3 is CASSMDRGWYGYTF. As DNA, the CDR3 is TGTGCCAGCAGTATGGACAGGGGCTGGTATGGCTACACCTTC.

The chain joins TRBV7-3 to TRBJ1-6; a possible D gene is TRBD1 (5 bases). Per germline, CDR1 SGHTA and CDR2 FQGTGA. V gave up 5 bases and J gave up 9 bases, with 14 bases separating them. The CDR3 sequence is 14 residues long. The CDR3 sequence: CASSTQGRGSPLHF. The DNA for the CDR3 is TGTGCCAGCAGCACCCAGGGTCGCGGTTCACCCCTCCACTTT.